The source of this TCR beta chain is a study of Ad26.COV2.S vaccination and SARS-CoV-2 variants. For this clone: Its cognate antigen is unknown.

Study-wide results and limits: After vaccination, substantial breadth of spike-specific CD8+ and CD4+ responses was reported.

V was shortened by 3 bases and J by 6 bases, with 15 bases between the two germline ends. The CDR3 loop spans 14 amino acids. The V gene's germline CDR1 is KGHSH and CDR2 LQKENI. Data came from immunoSEQ multiplex PCR; TCRdb stores just in-frame clones and leaves some out. The sample includes about 350,000 clones, around 92% of them seen just once. The sequence derives from a human donor who had recovered from COVID-19. Material: peripheral blood, obtained after recovery from COVID-19. The rearrangement links TRBV18 to TRBJ2-7; unclear D gene. The CDR3 here is CASSPPNPGFEQYF. The CDR3 DNA follows: TGTGCCAGCTCACCTCCCAACCCGGGCTTCGAGCAGTACTTC.